A selection of T cell receptor beta chains follows, all from one sample in a study of human T cells and chemical hapten exposure. Each CDR3 protein gets one entry after TCRdb re-called the RACE reads with MiXCR. The sample shows around 120,000 distinct CDR3 sequences, roughly 13% of them seen only once. This material consisted of whole blood, taken in connection with sensitization to the hapten diphenylcyclopropenone (DPC). Receptors originate from a young man with alopecia areata. Some clones in this sample may be carry-over from other donors' samples. Both conserved end residues are part of each CDR3. A D gene is named only where the DNA matches it firmly. Some rows have no size entry. The others give once, few or many, or a class for an expanded clone.

d_call	v_call	j_call	clone_size	cdr3_aa	cdr3_nt
TRBD1	TRBV28	TRBJ1-5	many	CASSQRGGFNNQPQHF	TGTGCCAGCAGTCAACGAGGGGGCTTTAACAATCAGCCCCAGCATTTT
NA	TRBV20-1	TRBJ2-1	NA	CSARSHRFLEQFF	TGCAGTGCTAGGAGTCATAGATTTCTTGAGCAGTTCTTC
TRBD2	TRBV20-1	TRBJ2-1	few	CSATNPTSAYNEQFF	TGCAGTGCAACCAACCCCACTAGCGCCTACAATGAGCAGTTCTTC
NA	TRBV10-3	TRBJ2-2	NA	CAISGPASAGTGELFF	TGTGCCATCAGTGGGCCAGCGAGCGCGGGCACCGGGGAGCTGTTTTTT
TRBD2	TRBV11-2	TRBJ2-3	few	CASSLGTSGGGSTDTQYF	TGTGCCAGCAGCTTAGGGACTAGCGGGGGGGGCAGCACAGATACGCAGTATTTT
NA	TRBV7-6	TRBJ2-2	many	CASSLGLDRYTGELFF	TGTGCCAGCAGCTTAGGTTTGGATCGGTACACCGGGGAGCTGTTTTTT
NA	TRBV6-5	TRBJ2-4	NA	CASSYDTSHTSIQYF	TGTGCCAGCAGTTACGACACTAGCCACACGAGCATTCAGTACTTC
NA	TRBV4-2	TRBJ1-5	few	CASSQEGVGRRLNQPQHF	TGTGCCAGCAGCCAAGAGGGGGTCGGCCGGCGCCTCAATCAGCCCCAGCATTTT
NA	TRBV5-6	TRBJ1-2	NA	CASSARRGYYGYTF	TGTGCCAGCAGCGCTCGGAGAGGCTACTATGGCTACACCTTC
NA	TRBV5-1	TRBJ1-6	once	CASSQYNSPLHF	TGCGCCAGCAGCCAATATAATTCACCCCTCCACTTT
NA	TRBV4-3	TRBJ2-1	NA	CASSRLGESSYNEQFF	TGCGCCAGCAGCCGGCTAGGGGAGAGCTCCTACAATGAGCAGTTCTTC
TRBD1	TRBV6-5	TRBJ1-3	many	CASSSTGSSGNTIYF	TGTGCCAGCAGTTCGACAGGGAGCTCTGGAAACACCATATATTTT
NA	TRBV7-3	TRBJ2-3	many	CASSSIGGDTQYF	TGTGCCAGCAGCTCGATTGGGGGAGATACGCAGTATTTT
NA	TRBV5-1	TRBJ2-5	NA	CASSPSGPQETQYF	TGCGCCAGCAGCCCCTCCGGACCTCAAGAGACCCAGTACTTC